The rows below give T cell receptor beta chains drawn from one sample of a study. Each CDR3 protein gets one entry after TCRdb re-called the RT-PCR reads with MiXCR. Of about 700,000 distinct CDR3 sequences in the sample, approximately 15% were seen once. Sequenced sample: memory CD4+ T cells from blood. The receptors were gathered from a female donor in good health, serving as a healthy control. The CDR3 runs from the conserved cysteine through the conserved F or W. The D gene is left open where the match is weak. Clone sizes are given selectively: once, few, many, or a class where the clone is expanded.

clone_size,v_call,j_call,d_call,cdr3_aa,cdr3_nt
few,TRBV4-2,TRBJ2-7,TRBD2,CASSQEIGTSGAGTYEQYF,TGTGCCAGCAGCCAGGAAATCGGGACTAGCGGGGCGGGTACCTACGAGCAGTACTTC
.,TRBV18,TRBJ2-3,.,CASSPPIGITYTQYF,TGTGCCAGCTCACCACCGATAGGAATTACCTATACGCAGTATTTT
many,TRBV10-1,TRBJ2-2,.,CASSERAGELFF,TGCGCCAGCAGTGAGAGGGCCGGGGAGCTGTTTTTT
few,TRBV11-2,TRBJ2-5,TRBD1,CASSPRFGQGVQETQYF,TGTGCCAGCAGCCCTAGATTTGGACAGGGGGTTCAAGAGACCCAGTACTTC
many,TRBV12-3/TRBV12-4,TRBJ1-5,TRBD1,CASSINRDRGQPQHF,TGTGCCAGCAGTATAAACCGGGACAGGGGACAGCCCCAGCATTTT
.,TRBV7-9,TRBJ1-5,.,CASSHDGGGNQPQHF,TGTGCCAGCAGCCATGACGGTGGTGGCAATCAGCCCCAGCATTTT
many,TRBV28,TRBJ1-2,.,CASRHPGYGYTF,TGTGCCAGCAGACACCCGGGCTATGGCTACACCTTC
few,TRBV5-5,TRBJ1-2,.,CASSPSNDYGYTF,TGTGCCAGCAGCCCGAGTAACGACTATGGCTACACCTTC
.,TRBV20-1,TRBJ2-5,TRBD2,CSAPRTSGETQYF,TGCAGTGCTCCCCGGACTAGTGGAGAGACCCAGTACTTC
few,TRBV5-1,TRBJ2-2,.,CASGEGNGVGELFF,TGCGCCAGCGGAGAGGGGAACGGAGTCGGGGAGCTGTTTTTT
.,TRBV5-1,TRBJ2-4,.,CASSSDGQQNIQYF,TGCGCCAGCAGCTCGGACGGACAGCAGAACATTCAGTACTTC
few,TRBV15,TRBJ1-2,.,CATSREGSGSYGYTF,TGTGCCACCAGCAGAGAGGGGTCAGGGTCCTATGGCTACACCTTC
few,TRBV11-2,TRBJ1-2,TRBD1,CASAIGQGPYGYTF,TGTGCCAGCGCCATAGGACAGGGGCCCTATGGCTACACCTTC
few,TRBV2,TRBJ1-1,TRBD1,CASKGQGARSTEAFF,TGTGCCAGCAAGGGGCAGGGGGCTAGGAGCACTGAAGCTTTCTTT
few,TRBV12-3/TRBV12-4,TRBJ2-7,TRBD2,CASSLSSGIAEQYF,TGTGCCAGCAGTTTGTCTAGCGGGATTGCCGAGCAGTACTTC
few,TRBV27,TRBJ1-1,.,CASSLKTAMNTEAFF,TGTGCCAGCAGTTTGAAAACAGCCATGAACACTGAAGCTTTCTTT
.,TRBV11-2,TRBJ2-7,.,CASSLRGVSYEQYF,TGTGCCAGCAGCCTGAGGGGGGTATCCTACGAGCAGTACTTC
few,TRBV5-1,TRBJ1-1,TRBD1,CASSFQGGRNTEAFF,TGCGCCAGCAGCTTCCAGGGGGGCAGGAACACTGAAGCTTTCTTT
.,TRBV14,TRBJ1-1,.,CASSQWGGLAEAFF,TGTGCCAGCAGCCAATGGGGGGGGCTCGCTGAAGCTTTCTTT
many,TRBV10-3,TRBJ1-6,.,CAIKGTWWNSPLHF,TGTGCCATCAAAGGAACGTGGTGGAATTCACCCCTCCACTTT
many,TRBV10-2,TRBJ2-7,TRBD2,CASSVAGNPYEQYF,TGCGCCAGTAGTGTAGCGGGGAATCCCTACGAGCAGTACTTC
few,TRBV20-1,TRBJ1-5,.,CSARTGGWSQPQHF,TGCAGTGCTAGAACGGGGGGATGGAGTCAGCCCCAGCATTTT
.,TRBV6-5,TRBJ1-1,.,CASSYQSAAGTEAFF,TGTGCCAGCAGTTATCAATCCGCAGCGGGAACTGAAGCTTTCTTT
many,TRBV6-2/TRBV6-3,TRBJ2-1,TRBD2,CASSGVGRESEQFF,TGTGCCAGCAGTGGCGTAGGGAGGGAGAGTGAGCAGTTCTTC
many,TRBV7-6,TRBJ2-7,.,CASSSLGTDTYEQYF,TGTGCCAGCAGCTCCCTTGGGACTGATACCTACGAGCAGTACTTC
.,TRBV4-1,TRBJ1-1,.,CASSQVGTPTNTEAFF,TGCGCCAGCAGCCAAGTGGGGACGCCGACGAACACTGAAGCTTTCTTT
many,TRBV7-2,TRBJ2-7,TRBD1,CASSLGQGVSYEQYF,TGTGCCAGCAGTTTGGGACAGGGGGTGTCCTACGAGCAGTACTTC
few,TRBV19,TRBJ2-1,TRBD2,CASSIVGLAGGGGDEQFF,TGTGCCAGTAGTATAGTGGGCCTAGCGGGAGGCGGGGGGGATGAGCAGTTCTTC
many,TRBV20-1,TRBJ1-5,.,CSAGRTSSNQPQHF,TGCAGTGCTGGCAGGACGTCTAGCAATCAGCCCCAGCATTTT